What follows is one TCR beta chain and its context. The sample is drawn from a study of blood T cell repertoires in COVID-19. Germline V gene lookup returns CDR1 SGHVS and CDR2 FNYEAQ. The J segment lost 4 bases and the V segment lost 2 bases, leaving 14 bases of the junction unmatched. CDR3 length: 18 residues. Authors' data handling: For nucleated cells, counts were estimated from reference gene primer amplification. TCRdb keeps only in-frame clones here, not all; method: immunoSEQ multiplex PCR. That table furnishes V, J and clone size, whereas the DNA furnished D and trimming. Of roughly 200,000 clones listed, roughly 87% are singletons.

The source material was PBMCs or T cells enriched from blood (not recorded which). The chain employs TRBV7-6 and TRBJ2-3; 8 nucleotides match TRBD2. The receptor comes from a man aged 18 to 35 with acute COVID-19. Here the CDR3 reads CASSLPVVGKAGADTQYF. The CDR3 nucleotides read TGTGCCAGCAGCTTACCTGTGGTTGGGAAAGCGGGGGCAGATACGCAGTATTTT.